This entry concerns a single T cell receptor (beta chain). The antigen is unknown. The CDR3 runs 13 residues. Trimming shortened V by 6 bases and J by 9 bases, and 16 bases separated the two germline ends. Germline CDR1 reads MNHEY; CDR2 reads SVGAGI. This entry belongs to a study of T-cell memory formation after mild COVID-19. Overall study: TCR clusters largely stayed donor specific. Broader study findings: Later expanders leaned toward CD4+, whereas clones contracting from day 15 to 85 were balanced CD4/CD8. Among contracting clones, CD4+ were mainly CM/EM and CD8+ enriched in EMRA.

In TCRdb, the 5' RACE reads were re-called with MiXCR into one record per CDR3 protein. Of a few hundred thousand distinct CDR3 sequences in the sample, under 25% were seen once. Sequencing was done on a sample of PBMCs or a T cell subset sorted from them (not recorded which). This sequence joins TRBV6-5 and TRBJ2-3; no definite D call. The receptor was derived from an adult woman who had mild COVID-19 (a few samples of this study predate the infection). Cell type and time point are not known. CDR3 region: CASRPPNTHTQYF. As DNA, the CDR3 is TGTGCCAGCAGACCCCCCAATACACACACGCAGTATTTT.